The present TCR beta chain was sequenced within a study of T cells after yellow fever vaccination. Overall study results and limits: Although most clonotypes did not, a small share appeared in both CD4 and CD8 compartments. Peak timing came faster in the weaker secondary response, day 5 versus 15.

TCRdb re-derived calls from the 5' RACE reads in MiXCR, one entry per CDR3 protein. This sample has more than 110,000 distinct CDR3 sequences, with approximately 6.6% found just once. Concerning this clonotype itself: Its antigen remains unknown.

The CDR3 is 16 amino acids. Germline CDR1 and CDR2: SGHTA and FQGNSA. V was clipped by 5 bases and J by 1 base; unmatched bases: 5. The receptor was isolated from a man aged 25-45 years who received the YFV17D yellow fever vaccine. Sequenced material: CD4+ T cells sorted from PBMCs, taken 10 days after the yellow fever booster vaccination. V and J are TRBV7-2 and TRBJ2-3; TRBD2 agrees at 11 bases. CDR3 protein: CASSRSGRAGTDTQYF. CDR3 coding DNA: TGTGCCAGCAGCCGTAGCGGGAGGGCAGGCACAGATACGCAGTATTTT. The variable domain in full, completed from reference TRBV7-2 and TRBJ2-3, reads GAGVSQSPSNKVTEKGKDVELRCDPISGHTALYWYRQSLGQGLEFLIYFQGNSAPDKSGLPSDRFSAERTGGSVSTLTIQRTQQEDSAVYLCASSRSGRAGTDTQYFGPGTRLTVL.